The clone carrying this T cell receptor beta chain was seen once. Its specificity is unknown. The CDR3 runs to 13 residues. V was cut by 1 base and J by 6 bases, with 7 bases left in between. Per the germline V gene, CDR1 is SGHVS and CDR2 is FNYEAQ. Sequencing used immunoSEQ multiplex PCR; TCRdb keeps in-frame clones, though not all of them. This sample has around 340,000 clones, with around 70% found just once. Investigators divided CD4+ cells into CD45RA+ naive and CD45RA-negative memory subsets. This entry comes from a study of shared clonotypes between healthy human individuals. Study conclusions and caveats: Rarefaction showed sorted-subset sequencing was incomplete despite large depth. Only blood underwent sampling, and tissue repertoires likely differ.

This TCR derives from a man younger than 45 in good health. This rearrangement joins TRBV7-6 to TRBJ1-5; no clear D. Sequencing used memory CD4+ T cells sorted from blood. This sample's subset: CD45RA-negative fraction. CDR3 DNA: TGTGCCAGCAGCTTAGGGGGAAGTCAGCCCCAGCATTTT. Translated: CASSLGGSQPQHF. The full variable domain, rest sourced from reference TRBV7-6 and TRBJ1-5, is GAGVSQSPRYKVTKRGQDVALRCDPISGHVSLYWYRQALGQGPEFLTYFNYEAQQDKSGLPNDRFSAERPEGSISTLTIQRTEQRDSAMYRCASSLGGSQPQHFGDGTRLSIL.